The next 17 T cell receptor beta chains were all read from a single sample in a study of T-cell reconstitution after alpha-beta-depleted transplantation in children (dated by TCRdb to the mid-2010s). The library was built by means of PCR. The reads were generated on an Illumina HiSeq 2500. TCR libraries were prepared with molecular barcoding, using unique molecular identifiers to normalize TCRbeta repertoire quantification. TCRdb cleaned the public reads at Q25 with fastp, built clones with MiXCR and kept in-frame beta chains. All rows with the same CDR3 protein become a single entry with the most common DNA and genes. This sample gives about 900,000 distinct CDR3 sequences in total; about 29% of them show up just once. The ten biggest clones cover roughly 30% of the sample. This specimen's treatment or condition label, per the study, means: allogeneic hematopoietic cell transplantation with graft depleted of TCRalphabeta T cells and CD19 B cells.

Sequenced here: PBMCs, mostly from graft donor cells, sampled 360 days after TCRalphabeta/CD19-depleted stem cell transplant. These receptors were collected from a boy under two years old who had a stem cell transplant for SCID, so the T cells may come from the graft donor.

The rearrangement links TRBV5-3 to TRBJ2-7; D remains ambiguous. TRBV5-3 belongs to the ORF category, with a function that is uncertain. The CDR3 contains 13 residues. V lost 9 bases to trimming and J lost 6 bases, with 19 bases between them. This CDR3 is CAMSLGIACEQYF. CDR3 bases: TGTGCCATGAGCTTGGGGATCGCCTGCGAGCAGTACTTC.

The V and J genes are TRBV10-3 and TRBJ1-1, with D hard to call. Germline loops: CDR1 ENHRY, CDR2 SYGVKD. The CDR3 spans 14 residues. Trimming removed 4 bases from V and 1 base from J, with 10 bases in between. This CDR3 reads CAISARGRNTEAFF. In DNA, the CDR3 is TGTGCCATCAGTGCGCGAGGTAGGAACACTGAAGCTTTCTTT.

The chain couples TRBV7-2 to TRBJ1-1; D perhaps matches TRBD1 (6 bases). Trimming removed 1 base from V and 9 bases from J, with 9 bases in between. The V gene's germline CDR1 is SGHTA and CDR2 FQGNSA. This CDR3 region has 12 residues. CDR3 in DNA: TGTGCCAGCAGCTTAGGGACAGAAAAAGCTTTCTTT. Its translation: CASSLGTEKAFF.

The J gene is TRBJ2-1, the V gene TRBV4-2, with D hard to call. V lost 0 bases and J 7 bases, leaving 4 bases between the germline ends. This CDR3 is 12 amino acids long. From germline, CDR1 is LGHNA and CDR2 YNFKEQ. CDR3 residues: CASSQEGNEQFF. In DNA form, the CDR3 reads TGTGCCAGCAGCCAAGAAGGAAATGAGCAGTTCTTC.

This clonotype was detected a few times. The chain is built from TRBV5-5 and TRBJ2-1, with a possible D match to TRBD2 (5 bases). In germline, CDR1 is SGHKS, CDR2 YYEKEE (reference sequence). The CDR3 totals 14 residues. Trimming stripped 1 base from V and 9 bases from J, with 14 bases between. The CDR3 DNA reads TGTGCCAGCAGCTTGCCGACGACTACCAGTGAGCAGTTCTTC. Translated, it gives CASSLPTTTSEQFF. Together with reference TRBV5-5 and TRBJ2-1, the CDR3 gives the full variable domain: DAGVTQSPTHLIKTRGQQVTLRCSPISGHKSVSWYQQVLGQGPQFIFQYYEKEERGRGNFPDRFSARQFPNYSSELNVNALLLGDSALYLCASSLPTTTSEQFFGPGTRLTVL.

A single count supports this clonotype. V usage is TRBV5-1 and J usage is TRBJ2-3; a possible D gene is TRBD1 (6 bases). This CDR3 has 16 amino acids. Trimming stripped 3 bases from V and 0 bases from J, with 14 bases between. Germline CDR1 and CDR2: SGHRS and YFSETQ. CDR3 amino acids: CASSWGRGGSTDTQYF. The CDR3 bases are TGCGCCAGCAGCTGGGGGCGAGGCGGAAGCACAGATACGCAGTATTTT. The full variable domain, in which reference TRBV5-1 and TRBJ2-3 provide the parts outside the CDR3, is KAGVTQTPRYLIKTRGQQVTLSCSPISGHRSVSWYQQTPGQGLQFLFEYFSETQRNKGNFPGRFSGRQFSNSRSEMNVSTLELGDSALYLCASSWGRGGSTDTQYFGPGTRLTVL.

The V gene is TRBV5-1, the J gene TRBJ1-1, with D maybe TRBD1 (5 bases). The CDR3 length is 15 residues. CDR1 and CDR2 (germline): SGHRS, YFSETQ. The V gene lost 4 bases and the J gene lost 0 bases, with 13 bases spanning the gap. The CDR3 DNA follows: TGCGCCAGCAGCCCCTCTCGGGGGGTGAACACTGAAGCTTTCTTT. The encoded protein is CASSPSRGVNTEAFF.

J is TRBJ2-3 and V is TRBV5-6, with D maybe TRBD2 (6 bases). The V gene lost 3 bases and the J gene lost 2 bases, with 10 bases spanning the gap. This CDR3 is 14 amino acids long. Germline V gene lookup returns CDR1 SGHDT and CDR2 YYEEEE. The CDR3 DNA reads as TGTGCCAGCAGCTGGGGGACTTACACAGATACGCAGTATTTT. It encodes CASSWGTYTDTQYF.

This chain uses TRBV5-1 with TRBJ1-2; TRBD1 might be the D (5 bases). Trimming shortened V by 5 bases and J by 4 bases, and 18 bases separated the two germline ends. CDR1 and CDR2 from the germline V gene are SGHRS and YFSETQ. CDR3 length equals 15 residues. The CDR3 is CASRSGAAFPYGYTF. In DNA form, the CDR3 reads TGCGCCAGCAGATCCGGGGCAGCCTTTCCCTATGGCTACACCTTC.

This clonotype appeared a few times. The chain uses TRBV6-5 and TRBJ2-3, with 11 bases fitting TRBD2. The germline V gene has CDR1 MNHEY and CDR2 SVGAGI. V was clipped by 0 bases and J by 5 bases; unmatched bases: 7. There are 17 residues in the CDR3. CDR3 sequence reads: CASSYSRLAGRGDTQYF. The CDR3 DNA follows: TGTGCCAGCAGTTACTCCAGACTAGCGGGGCGTGGAGATACGCAGTATTTT.

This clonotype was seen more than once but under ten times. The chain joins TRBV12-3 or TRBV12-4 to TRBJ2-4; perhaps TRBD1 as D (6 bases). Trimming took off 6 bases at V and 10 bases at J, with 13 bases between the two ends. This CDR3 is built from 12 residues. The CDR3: CASRETGRIQYF. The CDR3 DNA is TGTGCCAGCAGGGAGACAGGTCGTATTCAGTACTTC.

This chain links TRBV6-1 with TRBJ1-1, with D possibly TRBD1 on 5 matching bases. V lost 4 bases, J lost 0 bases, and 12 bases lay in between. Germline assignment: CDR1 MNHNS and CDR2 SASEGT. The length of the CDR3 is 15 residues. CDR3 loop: CASSGTGIMNTEAFF. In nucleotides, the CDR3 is TGTGCCAGCAGTGGAACAGGAATCATGAACACTGAAGCTTTCTTT.

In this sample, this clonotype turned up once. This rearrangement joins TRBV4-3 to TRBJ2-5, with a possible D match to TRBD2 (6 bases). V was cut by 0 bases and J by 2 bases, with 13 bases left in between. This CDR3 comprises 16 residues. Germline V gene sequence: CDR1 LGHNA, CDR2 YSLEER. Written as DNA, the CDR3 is TGCGCCAGCAGCCAAGAAGGGACGGGGGTACAAGAGACCCAGTACTTC. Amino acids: CASSQEGTGVQETQYF.

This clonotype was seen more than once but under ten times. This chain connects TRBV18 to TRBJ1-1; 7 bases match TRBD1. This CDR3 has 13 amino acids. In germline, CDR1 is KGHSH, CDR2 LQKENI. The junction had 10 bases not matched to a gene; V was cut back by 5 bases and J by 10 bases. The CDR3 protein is CASSNQEGAAAFF. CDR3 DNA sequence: TGTGCCAGCTCAAACCAAGAGGGGGCGGCAGCTTTCTTT.

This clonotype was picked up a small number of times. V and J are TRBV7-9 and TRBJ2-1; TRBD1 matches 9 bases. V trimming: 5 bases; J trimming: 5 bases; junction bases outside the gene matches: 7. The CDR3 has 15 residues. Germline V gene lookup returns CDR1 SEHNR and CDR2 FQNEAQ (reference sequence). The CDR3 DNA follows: TGTGCCAGCAGCCCCGGGACAGGGTGGGACAATGAGCAGTTCTTC. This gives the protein CASSPGTGWDNEQFF.

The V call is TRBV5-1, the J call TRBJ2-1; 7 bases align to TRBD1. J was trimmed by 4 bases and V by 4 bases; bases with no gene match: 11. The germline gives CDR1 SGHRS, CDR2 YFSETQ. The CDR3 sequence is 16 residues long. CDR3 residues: CASSLTPGQPYNEQFF. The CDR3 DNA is TGCGCCAGCAGCCTTACGCCGGGACAGCCTTACAATGAGCAGTTCTTC.

The CDR3 spells CASSFMTSGTDTQYF. CDR3 nucleotide sequence: TGTGCCAGCAGTTTTATGACTAGCGGCACAGATACGCAGTATTTT. The V and J genes are TRBV12-3 or TRBV12-4 and TRBJ2-3; TRBD2 matches at 8 bases. J lost 1 base, V lost 3 bases, and 3 bases had no gene match. This CDR3 region has 15 residues.